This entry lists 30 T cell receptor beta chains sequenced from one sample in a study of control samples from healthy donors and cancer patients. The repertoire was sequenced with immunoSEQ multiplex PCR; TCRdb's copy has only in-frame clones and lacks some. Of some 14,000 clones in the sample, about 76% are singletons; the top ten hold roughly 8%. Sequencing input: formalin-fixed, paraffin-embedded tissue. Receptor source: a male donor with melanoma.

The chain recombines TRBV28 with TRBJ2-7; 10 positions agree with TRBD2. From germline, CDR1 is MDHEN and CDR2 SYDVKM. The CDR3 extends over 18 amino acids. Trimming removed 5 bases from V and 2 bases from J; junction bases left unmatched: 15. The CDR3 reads CASSLFRRASGGTYEQYF. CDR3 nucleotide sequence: TGTGCCAGCAGTCTCTTCCGCAGGGCTAGCGGGGGAACCTACGAGCAGTACTTC.

CDR3 loop: CASSPGQRTSYGYTF. CDR3 in DNA: TGCGCCAGCAGCCCGGGACAGAGGACGTCCTATGGCTACACCTTC. The chain uses TRBV5-1 and TRBJ1-2, with 7 bases aligning to TRBD1. The CDR3 has 15 residues. Trimming at V came to 4 bases and at J to 4 bases, leaving 10 bases not matched to a gene. CDR1 is SGHRS, CDR2 YFSETQ, per germline.

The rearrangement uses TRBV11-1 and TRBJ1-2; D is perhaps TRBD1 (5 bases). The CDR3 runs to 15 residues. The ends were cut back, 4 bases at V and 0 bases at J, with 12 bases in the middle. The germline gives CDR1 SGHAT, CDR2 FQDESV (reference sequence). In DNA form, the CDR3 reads TGTGCCAGCAGCTCTTCTTTGGGGGCTAACTATGGCTACACCTTC. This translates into CASSSSLGANYGYTF.

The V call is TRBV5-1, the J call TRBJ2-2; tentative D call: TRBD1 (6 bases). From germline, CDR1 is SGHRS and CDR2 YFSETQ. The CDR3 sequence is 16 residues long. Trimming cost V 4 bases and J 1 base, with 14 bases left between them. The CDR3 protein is CASSPARGMNTGELFF. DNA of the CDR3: TGCGCCAGCAGCCCCGCAAGGGGGATGAACACCGGGGAGCTGTTTTTT. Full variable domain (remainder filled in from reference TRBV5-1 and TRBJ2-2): KAGVTQTPRYLIKTRGQQVTLSCSPISGHRSVSWYQQTPGQGLQFLFEYFSETQRNKGNFPGRFSGRQFSNSRSEMNVSTLELGDSALYLCASSPARGMNTGELFFGEGSRLTVL.

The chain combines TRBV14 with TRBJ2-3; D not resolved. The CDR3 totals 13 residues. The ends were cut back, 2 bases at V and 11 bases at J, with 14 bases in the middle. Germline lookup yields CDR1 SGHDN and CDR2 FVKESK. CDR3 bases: TGTGCCAGCAGCCAAAGTTCGACTCCTCGGCAGTATTTT. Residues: CASSQSSTPRQYF.

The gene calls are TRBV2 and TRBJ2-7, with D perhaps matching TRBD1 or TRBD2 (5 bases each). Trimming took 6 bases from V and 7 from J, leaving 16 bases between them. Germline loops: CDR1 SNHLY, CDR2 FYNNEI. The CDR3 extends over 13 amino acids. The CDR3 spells CASRREGITEQYF. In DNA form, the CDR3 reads TGTGCCAGCAGGAGAGAGGGGATAACGGAGCAGTACTTC.

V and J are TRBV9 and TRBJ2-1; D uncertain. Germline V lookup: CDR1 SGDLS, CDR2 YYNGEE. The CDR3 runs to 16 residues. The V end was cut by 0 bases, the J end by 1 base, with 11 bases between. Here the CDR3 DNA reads TGTGCCAGCAGCGTAGCCCCAGCCCTGTCCTACAATGAGCAGTTCTTC. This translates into CASSVAPALSYNEQFF.

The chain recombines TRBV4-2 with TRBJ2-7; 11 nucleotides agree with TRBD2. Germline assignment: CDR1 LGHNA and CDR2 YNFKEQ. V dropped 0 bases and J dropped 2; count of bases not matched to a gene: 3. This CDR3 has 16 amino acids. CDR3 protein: CASSQELAGATYEQYF. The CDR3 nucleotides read TGTGCCAGCAGCCAAGAACTAGCGGGGGCCACCTACGAGCAGTACTTC.

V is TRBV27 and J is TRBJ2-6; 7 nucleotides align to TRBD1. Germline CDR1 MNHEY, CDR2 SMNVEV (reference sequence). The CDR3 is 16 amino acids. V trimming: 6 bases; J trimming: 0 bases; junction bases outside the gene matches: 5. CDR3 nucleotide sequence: TGTGCCAGCAGCCGACGACAGGGCTCTGGGGCCAACGTCCTGACTTTC. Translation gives CASSRRQGSGANVLTF. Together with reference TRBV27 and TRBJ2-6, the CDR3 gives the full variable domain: EAQVTQNPRYLITVTGKKLTVTCSQNMNHEYMSWYRQDPGLGLRQIYYSMNVEVTDKGDVPEGYKVSRKEKRNFPLILESPSPNQTSLYFCASSRRQGSGANVLTFGAGSRLTVL.

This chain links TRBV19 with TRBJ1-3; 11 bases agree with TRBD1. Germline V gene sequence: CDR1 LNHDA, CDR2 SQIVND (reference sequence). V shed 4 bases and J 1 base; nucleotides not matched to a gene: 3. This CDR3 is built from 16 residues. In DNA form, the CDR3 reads TGTGCCAGTAGTACGGGACAGGGGGGATCTGGAAACACCATATATTTT. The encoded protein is CASSTGQGGSGNTIYF.

In DNA form, the CDR3 reads TGTGCCAGCAGCCAGGACAGTACTAACTATGGCTACACCTTC. Amino acid sequence: CASSQDSTNYGYTF. The chain recombines TRBV14 with TRBJ1-2; maybe TRBD1 (6 bases). There are 14 residues in the CDR3. Per the germline V gene, CDR1 is SGHDN and CDR2 is FVKESK. Trimming shortened V by 3 bases and J by 0 bases, and 8 bases separated the two germline ends.

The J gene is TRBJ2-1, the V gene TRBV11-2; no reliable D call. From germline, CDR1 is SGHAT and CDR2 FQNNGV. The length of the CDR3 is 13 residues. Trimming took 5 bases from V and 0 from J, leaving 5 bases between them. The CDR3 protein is CASSLTSYNEQFF. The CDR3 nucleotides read TGTGCCAGCAGCCTCACCTCCTACAATGAGCAGTTCTTC.

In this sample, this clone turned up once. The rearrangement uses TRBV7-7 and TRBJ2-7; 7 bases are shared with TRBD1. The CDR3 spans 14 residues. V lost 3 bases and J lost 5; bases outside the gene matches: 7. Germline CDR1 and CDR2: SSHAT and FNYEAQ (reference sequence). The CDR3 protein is CASSLSTGAHEQYF. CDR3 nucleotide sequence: TGTGCCAGCAGCTTGTCCACAGGGGCCCACGAGCAGTACTTC.

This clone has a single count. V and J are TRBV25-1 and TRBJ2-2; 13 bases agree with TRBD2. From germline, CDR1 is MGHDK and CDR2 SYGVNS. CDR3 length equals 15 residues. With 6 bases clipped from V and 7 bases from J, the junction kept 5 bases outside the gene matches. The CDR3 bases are TGTGCCAGCAGAAAGACTAGCGGGGGGTACGGGGAGCTGTTTTTT. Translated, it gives CASRKTSGGYGELFF.

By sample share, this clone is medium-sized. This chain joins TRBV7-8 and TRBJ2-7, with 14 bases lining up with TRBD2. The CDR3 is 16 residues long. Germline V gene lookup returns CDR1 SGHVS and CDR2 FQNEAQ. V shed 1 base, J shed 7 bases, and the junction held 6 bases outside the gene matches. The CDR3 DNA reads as TGTGCCAGCAGCTTAGACGTCGGACTAGCGGGGGGAGAGCAGTACTTC. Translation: CASSLDVGLAGGEQYF.

The CDR3 region is CASNVGQGDNQPQHF. CDR3 bases: TGTGCCAGCAACGTGGGACAGGGGGACAATCAGCCCCAGCATTTT. This chain joins TRBV2 and TRBJ1-5; 11 nucleotides line up with TRBD1. The germline CDR1 and CDR2 sequences are SNHLY and FYNNEI. This CDR3 is built from 15 residues. J was trimmed by 3 bases and V by 7 bases; bases with no gene match: 5. Looking up the rest from reference TRBV2 and TRBJ1-5 gives the full variable domain: EPEVTQTPSHQVTQMGQEVILRCVPISNHLYFYWYRQILGQKVEFLVSFYNNEISEKSEIFDDQFSVERPDGSNFTLKIRSTKLEDSAMYFCASNVGQGDNQPQHFGDGTRLSIL.

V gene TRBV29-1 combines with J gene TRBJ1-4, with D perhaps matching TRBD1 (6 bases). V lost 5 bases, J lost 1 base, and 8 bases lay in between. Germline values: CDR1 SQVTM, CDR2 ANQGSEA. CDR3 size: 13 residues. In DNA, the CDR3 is TGCAGCGTTCGGACAGTAACTAATGAAAAACTGTTTTTT. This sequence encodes CSVRTVTNEKLFF. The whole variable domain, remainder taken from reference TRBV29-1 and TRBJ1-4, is SAVISQKPSRDICQRGTSLTIQCQVDSQVTMMFWYRQQPGQSLTLIATANQGSEATYESGFVIDKFPISRPNLTFSTLTVSNMSPEDSSIYLCSVRTVTNEKLFFGSGTQLSVL.

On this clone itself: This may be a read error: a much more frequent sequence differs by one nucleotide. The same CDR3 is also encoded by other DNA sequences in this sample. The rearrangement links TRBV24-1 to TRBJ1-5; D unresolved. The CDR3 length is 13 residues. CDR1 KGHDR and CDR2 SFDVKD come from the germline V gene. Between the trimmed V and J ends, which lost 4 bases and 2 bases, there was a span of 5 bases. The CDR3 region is CATSEGGNQPQHF. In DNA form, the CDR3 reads TGTGCCACCAGTGAGGGCGGCAATCAGCCCCAGCATTTT.

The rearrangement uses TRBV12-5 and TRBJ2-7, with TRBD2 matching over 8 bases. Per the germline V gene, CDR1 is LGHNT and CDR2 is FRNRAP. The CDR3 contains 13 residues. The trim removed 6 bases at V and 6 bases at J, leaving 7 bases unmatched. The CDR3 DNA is TGTGCTAGTGGCTTAACCGGGGGGGGCGAGCAGTACTTC. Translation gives CASGLTGGGEQYF.

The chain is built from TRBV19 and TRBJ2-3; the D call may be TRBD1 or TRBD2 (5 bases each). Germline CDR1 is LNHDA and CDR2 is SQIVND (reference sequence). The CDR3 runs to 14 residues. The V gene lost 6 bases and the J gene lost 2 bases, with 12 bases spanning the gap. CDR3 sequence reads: CASRARDHTDTQYF. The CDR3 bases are TGTGCCAGTAGGGCTCGGGACCACACAGATACGCAGTATTTT.

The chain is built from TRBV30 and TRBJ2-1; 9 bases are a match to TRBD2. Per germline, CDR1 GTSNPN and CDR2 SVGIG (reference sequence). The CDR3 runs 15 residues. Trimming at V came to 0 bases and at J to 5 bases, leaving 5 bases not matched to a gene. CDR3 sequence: CAWSVLAGKHNEQFF. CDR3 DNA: TGTGCCTGGAGTGTCCTAGCGGGGAAGCACAATGAGCAGTTCTTC.

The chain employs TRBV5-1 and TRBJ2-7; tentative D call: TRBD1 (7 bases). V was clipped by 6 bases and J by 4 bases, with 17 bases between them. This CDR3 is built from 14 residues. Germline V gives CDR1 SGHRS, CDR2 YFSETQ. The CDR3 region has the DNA TGCGCCAGCACGGACGGAGGGACAGTATACGAGCAGTACTTC. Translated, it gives CASTDGGTVYEQYF.

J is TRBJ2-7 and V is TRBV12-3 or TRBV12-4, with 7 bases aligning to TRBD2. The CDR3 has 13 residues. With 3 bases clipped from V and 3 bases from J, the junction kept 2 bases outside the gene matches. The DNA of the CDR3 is TGTGCCAGCAGTTTGGGCGGGGGCTACGAGCAGTACTTC. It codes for CASSLGGGYEQYF.

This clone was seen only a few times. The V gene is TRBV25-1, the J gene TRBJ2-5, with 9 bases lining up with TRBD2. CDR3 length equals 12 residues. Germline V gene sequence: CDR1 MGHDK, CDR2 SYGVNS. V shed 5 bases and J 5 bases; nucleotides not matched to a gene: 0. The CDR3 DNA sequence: TGTGCCAGCAGTAGCGGGGGGGAGACCCAGTACTTC. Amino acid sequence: CASSSGGETQYF.

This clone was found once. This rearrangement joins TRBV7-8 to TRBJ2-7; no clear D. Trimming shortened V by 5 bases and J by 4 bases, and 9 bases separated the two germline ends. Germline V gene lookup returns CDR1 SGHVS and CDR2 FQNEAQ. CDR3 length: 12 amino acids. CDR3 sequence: CASSRPGYEQYF. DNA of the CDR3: TGTGCCAGCAGCCGACCCGGGTACGAGCAGTACTTC.

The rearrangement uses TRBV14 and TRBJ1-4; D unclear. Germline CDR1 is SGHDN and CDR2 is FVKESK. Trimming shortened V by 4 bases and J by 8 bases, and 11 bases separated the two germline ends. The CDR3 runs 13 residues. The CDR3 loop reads CASSLRLSEKLFF. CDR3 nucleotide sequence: TGTGCCAGCAGCCTGCGTCTGTCCGAAAAACTGTTTTTT.

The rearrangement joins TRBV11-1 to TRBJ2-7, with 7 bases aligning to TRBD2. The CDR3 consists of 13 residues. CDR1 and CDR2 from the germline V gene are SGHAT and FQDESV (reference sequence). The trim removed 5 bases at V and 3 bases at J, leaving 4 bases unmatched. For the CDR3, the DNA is TGTGCCAGCAGCCGGGGGGTCGACTACGAGCAGTACTTC. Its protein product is CASSRGVDYEQYF.

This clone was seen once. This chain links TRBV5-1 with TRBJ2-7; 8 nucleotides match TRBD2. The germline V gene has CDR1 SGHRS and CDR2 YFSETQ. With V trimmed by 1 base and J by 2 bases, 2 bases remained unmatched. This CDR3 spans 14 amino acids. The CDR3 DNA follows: TGCGCCAGCAGCTTGCGAGCGGGGGCCTACGAGCAGTACTTC. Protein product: CASSLRAGAYEQYF. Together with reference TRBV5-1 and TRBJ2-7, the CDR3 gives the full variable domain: KAGVTQTPRYLIKTRGQQVTLSCSPISGHRSVSWYQQTPGQGLQFLFEYFSETQRNKGNFPGRFSGRQFSNSRSEMNVSTLELGDSALYLCASSLRAGAYEQYFGPGTRLTVT.

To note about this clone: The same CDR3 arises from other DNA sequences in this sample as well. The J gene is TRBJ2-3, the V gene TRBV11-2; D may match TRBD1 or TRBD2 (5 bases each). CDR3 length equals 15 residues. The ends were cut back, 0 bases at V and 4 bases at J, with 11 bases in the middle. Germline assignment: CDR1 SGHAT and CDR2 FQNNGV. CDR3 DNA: TGTGCCAGCAGCTTAGAAGGGGCGGGTGCAGATACGCAGTATTTT. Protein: CASSLEGAGADTQYF.

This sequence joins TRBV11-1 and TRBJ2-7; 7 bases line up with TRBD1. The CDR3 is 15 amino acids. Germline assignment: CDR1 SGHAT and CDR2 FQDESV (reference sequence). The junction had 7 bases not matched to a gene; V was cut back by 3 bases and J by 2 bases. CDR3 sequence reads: CASSLTGPLAYEQYF. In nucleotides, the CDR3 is TGTGCCAGCAGCTTGACAGGGCCCCTGGCCTACGAGCAGTACTTC.